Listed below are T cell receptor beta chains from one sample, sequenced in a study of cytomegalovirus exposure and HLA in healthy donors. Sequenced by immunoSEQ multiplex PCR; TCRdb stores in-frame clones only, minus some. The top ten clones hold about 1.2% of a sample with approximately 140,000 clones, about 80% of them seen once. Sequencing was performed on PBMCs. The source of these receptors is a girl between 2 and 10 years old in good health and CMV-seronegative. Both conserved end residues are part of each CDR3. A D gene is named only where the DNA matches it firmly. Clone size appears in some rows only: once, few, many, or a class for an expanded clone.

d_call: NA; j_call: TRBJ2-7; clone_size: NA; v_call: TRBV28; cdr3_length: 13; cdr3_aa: CASIAGSPYEQYF; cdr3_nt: TGTGCCAGCATCGCAGGTTCTCCCTACGAGCAGTACTTC
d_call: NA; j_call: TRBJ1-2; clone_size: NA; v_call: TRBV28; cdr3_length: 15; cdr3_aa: CASSREQPSPYGYTF; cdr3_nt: TGTGCCAGCAGCCGTGAACAACCTTCTCCCTATGGCTACACCTTC
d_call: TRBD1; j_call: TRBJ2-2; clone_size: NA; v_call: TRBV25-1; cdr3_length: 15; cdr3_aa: CASSEGQGYPGELFF; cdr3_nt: TGTGCCAGCAGTGAGGGACAGGGTTACCCCGGGGAGCTGTTTTTT
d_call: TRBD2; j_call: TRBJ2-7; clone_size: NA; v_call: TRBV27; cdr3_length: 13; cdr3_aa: CASSSSGTAEQYF; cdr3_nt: TGTGCCAGCAGTTCGAGCGGGACGGCCGAGCAGTACTTC
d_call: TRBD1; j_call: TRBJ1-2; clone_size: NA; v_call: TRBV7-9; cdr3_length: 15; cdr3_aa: CASSLLNRGSAGYTF; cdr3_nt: TGTGCCAGCAGCTTATTAAACAGGGGGTCCGCGGGCTACACCTTC
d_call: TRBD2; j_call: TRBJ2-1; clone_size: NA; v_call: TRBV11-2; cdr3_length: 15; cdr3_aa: CASRSLAGHYNEQFF; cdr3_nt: TGTGCCAGCAGGTCCCTAGCGGGGCACTACAATGAGCAGTTCTTC
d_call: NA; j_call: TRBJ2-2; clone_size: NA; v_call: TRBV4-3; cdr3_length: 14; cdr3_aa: CASSQSPSVGELFF; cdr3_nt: TGCGCCAGCAGCCAAAGCCCTAGCGTCGGGGAGCTGTTTTTT
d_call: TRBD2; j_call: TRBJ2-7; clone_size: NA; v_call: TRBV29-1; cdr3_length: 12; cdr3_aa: CSVGLAPYEQYF; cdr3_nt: TGCAGCGTTGGACTAGCCCCCTACGAGCAGTACTTC
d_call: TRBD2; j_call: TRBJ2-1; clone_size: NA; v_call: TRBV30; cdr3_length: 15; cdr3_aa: CAWSVLGGDYNEQFF; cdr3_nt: TGTGCCTGGAGTGTACTCGGGGGGGACTACAATGAGCAGTTCTTC
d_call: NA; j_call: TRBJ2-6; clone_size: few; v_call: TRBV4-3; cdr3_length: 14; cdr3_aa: CASSRAGGANVLTF; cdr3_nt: TGCGCCAGCAGCCGCGCAGGTGGGGCCAACGTCCTGACTTTC
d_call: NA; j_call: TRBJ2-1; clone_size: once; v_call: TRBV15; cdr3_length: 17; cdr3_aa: CATSRDRWGVGYNEQFF; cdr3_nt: TGTGCCACCAGCAGAGATCGGTGGGGAGTGGGATACAATGAACAGTTCTTC
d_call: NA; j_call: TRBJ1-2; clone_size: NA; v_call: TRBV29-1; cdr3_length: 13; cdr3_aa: CSVENGRSYGYTF; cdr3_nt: TGCAGCGTTGAAAATGGGAGATCCTATGGCTACACCTTC
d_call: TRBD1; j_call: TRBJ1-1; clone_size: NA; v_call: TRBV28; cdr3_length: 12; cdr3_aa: CASLTTGGRAFF; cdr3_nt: TGTGCCAGCCTCACCACAGGGGGCCGAGCTTTCTTT
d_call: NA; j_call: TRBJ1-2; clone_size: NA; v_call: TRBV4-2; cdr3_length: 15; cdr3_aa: CASSQDYRTNYGYTF; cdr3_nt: TGTGCCAGCAGCCAAGATTACAGAACTAACTATGGCTACACCTTC
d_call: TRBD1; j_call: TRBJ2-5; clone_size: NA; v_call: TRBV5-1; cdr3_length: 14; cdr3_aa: CASRSRGQQETQYF; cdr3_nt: TGCGCCAGCAGATCCAGGGGGCAACAAGAGACCCAGTACTTC
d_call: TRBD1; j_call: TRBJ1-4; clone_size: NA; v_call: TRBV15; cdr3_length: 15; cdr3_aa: CATSREGAGDEKLFF; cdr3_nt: TGTGCCACCAGCAGGGAGGGGGCTGGGGATGAAAAACTGTTTTTT
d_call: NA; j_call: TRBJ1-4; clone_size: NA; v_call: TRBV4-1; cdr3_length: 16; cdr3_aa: CASSQDSQGLGEKLFF; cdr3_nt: TGCGCCAGCAGCCAAGATAGTCAGGGCCTGGGGGAAAAACTGTTTTTT